This T cell receptor (beta chain) originates from a study of PD-1 blockade in classical Hodgkin lymphoma (dated by TCRdb to about 2020). The study in broad terms: Nivolumab dosing was 3 mg/kg intravenously every 2 weeks, continuing until either disease progression or unacceptable toxicity. To define a peripheral blood immune signature of response to PD-1 blockade in classical Hodgkin lymphoma, the study combined TCR beta sequencing with CyTOF. Points the paper makes about the study in general: Among trial patients, those achieving complete response had baseline diversity similar to that of newly diagnosed patients, while diversity was significantly lower in partial responders and progressors. Only a single clinical trial cohort was studied, and what caused the repertoire differences, possibly disease activity or prior therapy, remained undefined. Newly diagnosed patients were reported to have lower baseline TCR diversity than healthy donors, and relapsed/refractory patients were reported to have lower baseline TCR diversity still. Lower diversity was observed in patients in whom nivolumab was started less than 1 year after ASCT, and these patients were excluded from later analyses so that confounding by immune reconstitution would be avoided. CD4+ but not CD8+ TCR diversity rose significantly by C4D1 (p=0.0027 vs p=0.16), most apparent in complete responders (p=0.02).

The time point label, read with the paper, signifies: cycle 4 day 1 (C4D1), after six to seven weeks of nivolumab. Relapse after autologous stem cell transplantation had occurred in all trial patients, and cohorts A, B and C were distinguished by prior brentuximab vedotin exposure. The trial cohort was composed of 56 patients with relapsed/refractory classical Hodgkin lymphoma, for whom complete response, partial response or progressive disease was recorded as best overall response. Trial patients were treated with single-agent nivolumab in the multi-cohort phase II CheckMate 205 trial. An independent review committee assessed best overall response by applying the 2007 International Working Group response criteria. Trial PBMCs were collected just before the start of nivolumab (C1D1) and during therapy at cycle 2 day 1 and cycle 4 day 1. After peripheral blood was drawn into 8 mL Vacutainer Cell Preparation Tubes, PBMCs were isolated by centrifugation and then cryopreserved.

From the cysteine up to the phenylalanine, the CDR3 has a length of 12 residues. CDR3 DNA is the only sequence kept; it has 36 bases, read in frame from the first base. CDR1 and CDR2, per the germline V gene, are SGHTA and FQGTGA. V is clipped by 1 base and J by 8 bases, and the sequence between their germline boundaries is 8 bases long. The Qiagen DNeasy kit was used to extract genomic DNA from unsorted PBMCs and from the negatively selected CD4+ and CD8+ fractions. Using primers that anneal to V and J segments, immunoSEQ multiplex PCR amplified the TCR beta CDR3 regions. A synthetic immune receptor repertoire was used to minimize amplification bias, and any remaining bias was removed computationally after sequencing. On the authors' methods: Custom Python scripts were used to quantify repertoire diversity as the Shannon entropy index. Unsorted, CD4+ and CD8+ repertoires were examined separately, except in combined analyses, for which CD4+ and CD8+ sequences were merged in silico. Clonal expansion was defined as at least a 2-fold frequency increase after treatment relative to C1D1, with a pseudocount of 0.5 for undetected baseline clones. Clones with 0 or 1 copy at C1D1 were classified as singleton clones, and clones with 2 or more copies were classified as non-singleton clones. By matching protein sequences in sorted samples from the same patient, clones expanded in unsorted samples were annotated as CD4+, CD8+ or unknown. Diversity changes from C1D1 to C4D1 were tested in paired samples using Wilcoxon tests. TCRdb stores this immuneACCESS table with in-frame sequences only. Part of the clones is absent; in the studies checked, under half of the shortfall reflects unresolved V genes, and no reason is known for the rest. Clone size and V and J calls were adopted from that table, with D and trimming inferred from the DNA. Counted in this sample were tens of thousands of clones; 70% to 80% of them appeared once. The ten most abundant clones make up around 19% of the sample.

Details on this clone: The antigen it recognizes is unknown. Base qualities are not provided; no much larger clone lies one nucleotide away.

This clonotype originated in a human donor with classical Hodgkin lymphoma. This sequence uses TRBV7-3 and TRBJ1-1; the best D guess is TRBD1, with 6 bases matching. Sequences were derived from peripheral blood mononuclear cells (PBMCs), sampled before the fourth cycle of nivolumab. The sequence in DNA is TGTGCCAGCAGCTTAAGTCAGGGGGAAGCTTTCTTT. Translated, this gives CASSLSQGEAFF.